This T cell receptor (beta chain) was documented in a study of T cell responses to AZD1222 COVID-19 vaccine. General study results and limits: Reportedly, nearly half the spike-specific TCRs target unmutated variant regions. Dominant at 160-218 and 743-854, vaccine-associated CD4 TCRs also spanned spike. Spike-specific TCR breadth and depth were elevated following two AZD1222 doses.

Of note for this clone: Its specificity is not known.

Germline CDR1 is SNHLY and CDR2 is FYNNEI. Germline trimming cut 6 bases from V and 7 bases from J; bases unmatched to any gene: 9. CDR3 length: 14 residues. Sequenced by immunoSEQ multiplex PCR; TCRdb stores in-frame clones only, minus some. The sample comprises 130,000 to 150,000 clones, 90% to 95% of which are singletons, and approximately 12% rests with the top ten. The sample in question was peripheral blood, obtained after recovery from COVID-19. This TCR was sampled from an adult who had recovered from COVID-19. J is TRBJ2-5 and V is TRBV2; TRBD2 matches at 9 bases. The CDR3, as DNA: TGTGCCAGCAGCGTAGGGGTGACTAGCGGGACCCAGTACTTC. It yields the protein CASSVGVTSGTQYF.